Listed below are T cell receptor beta chains from one sample, sequenced in a study of PD-1 blockade in classical Hodgkin lymphoma. Some clones are missing from TCRdb's copy, which holds only in-frame ones; the method was immunoSEQ multiplex PCR. The repertoire has roughly 60,000 clones, roughly 90% of them found once; the top ten carry 9% to 10%. This specimen consisted of peripheral blood mononuclear cells (PBMCs), obtained at baseline. The receptors were sampled from a human donor with classical Hodgkin lymphoma. Both conserved end residues are part of each CDR3. Fields, in order: D gene, V gene, clone size, J gene, CDR3 protein, CDR3 DNA. D genes are given only for firm matches. Clone size, where shown, is once, few, many, or a class for clones that have expanded.

>-|TRBV19|-|TRBJ2-2
CASSISKLGTGELFF
TGTGCCAGTAGTATTTCCAAACTCGGCACCGGGGAGCTGTTTTTT
>-|TRBV5-8|-|TRBJ2-1
CASTLGGYYNEQFF
TGTGCCAGCACGCTGGGGGGCTACTACAATGAGCAGTTCTTC
>-|TRBV27|-|TRBJ2-7
CASSSLAGTYEQYF
TGTGCCAGCAGTTCGTTGGCAGGGACCTACGAGCAGTACTTC
>TRBD1|TRBV5-6|once|TRBJ2-7
CASSSGQGIYEQYF
TGTGCCAGCAGCTCGGGACAGGGTATCTACGAGCAGTACTTC
>-|TRBV7-9|-|TRBJ2-6
CASSLGGSSGANVLTF
TGTGCCAGCAGCTTGGGAGGAAGCTCTGGGGCCAACGTCCTGACTTTC
>-|TRBV5-6|-|TRBJ2-3
CASSLGGRSDTQYF
TGTGCCAGCAGCTTGGGGGGGCGCTCAGATACGCAGTATTTT
>-|TRBV28|-|TRBJ2-7
CAILDDSPPWEQYF
TGTGCCATCCTGGATGACTCGCCCCCTTGGGAGCAGTACTTC
>TRBD2|TRBV2|-|TRBJ2-3
CASSESRGGTDTQYF
TGTGCCAGCAGTGAATCCCGGGGGGGCACAGATACGCAGTATTTT
>TRBD2|TRBV11-2|once|TRBJ2-7
CASSLVLAGLYEQYF
TGTGCCAGCAGCTTAGTACTAGCGGGCCTCTACGAGCAGTACTTC
>-|TRBV6-1|-|TRBJ1-5
CASSDQGNQPQHF
TGTGCCAGCAGTGACCAGGGAAATCAGCCCCAGCATTTT